This T cell receptor (beta chain) was captured by sequencing in a study of blood T cells in healthy people across ages. The second PCR ran roughly 7 to 11 cycles with a sample-barcoded 5' primer and J-beta primers. TCRdb itself ran the 5' RACE reads through MiXCR, one entry per CDR3 protein. The table includes roughly 800,000 distinct CDR3 sequences, roughly 25% detected once. This clonotype occurred a few times. The same sample was also used in a study of T cells of mothers and their children.

This TCR derives from a boy between 10 and 17 years old in good health. Material: blood.

CDR3 bases: TGTGCCATCAGGGGAGGGGGGCCGAACACTGAAGCTTTCTTT. Amino acid sequence: CAIRGGGPNTEAFF. The chain combines TRBV10-3 with TRBJ1-1, with TRBD1 as a possible D gene (6 bases). Germline loops: CDR1 ENHRY, CDR2 SYGVKD. This CDR3 contains 14 residues. V gave up 6 bases and J gave up 1 base, with 12 bases separating them.